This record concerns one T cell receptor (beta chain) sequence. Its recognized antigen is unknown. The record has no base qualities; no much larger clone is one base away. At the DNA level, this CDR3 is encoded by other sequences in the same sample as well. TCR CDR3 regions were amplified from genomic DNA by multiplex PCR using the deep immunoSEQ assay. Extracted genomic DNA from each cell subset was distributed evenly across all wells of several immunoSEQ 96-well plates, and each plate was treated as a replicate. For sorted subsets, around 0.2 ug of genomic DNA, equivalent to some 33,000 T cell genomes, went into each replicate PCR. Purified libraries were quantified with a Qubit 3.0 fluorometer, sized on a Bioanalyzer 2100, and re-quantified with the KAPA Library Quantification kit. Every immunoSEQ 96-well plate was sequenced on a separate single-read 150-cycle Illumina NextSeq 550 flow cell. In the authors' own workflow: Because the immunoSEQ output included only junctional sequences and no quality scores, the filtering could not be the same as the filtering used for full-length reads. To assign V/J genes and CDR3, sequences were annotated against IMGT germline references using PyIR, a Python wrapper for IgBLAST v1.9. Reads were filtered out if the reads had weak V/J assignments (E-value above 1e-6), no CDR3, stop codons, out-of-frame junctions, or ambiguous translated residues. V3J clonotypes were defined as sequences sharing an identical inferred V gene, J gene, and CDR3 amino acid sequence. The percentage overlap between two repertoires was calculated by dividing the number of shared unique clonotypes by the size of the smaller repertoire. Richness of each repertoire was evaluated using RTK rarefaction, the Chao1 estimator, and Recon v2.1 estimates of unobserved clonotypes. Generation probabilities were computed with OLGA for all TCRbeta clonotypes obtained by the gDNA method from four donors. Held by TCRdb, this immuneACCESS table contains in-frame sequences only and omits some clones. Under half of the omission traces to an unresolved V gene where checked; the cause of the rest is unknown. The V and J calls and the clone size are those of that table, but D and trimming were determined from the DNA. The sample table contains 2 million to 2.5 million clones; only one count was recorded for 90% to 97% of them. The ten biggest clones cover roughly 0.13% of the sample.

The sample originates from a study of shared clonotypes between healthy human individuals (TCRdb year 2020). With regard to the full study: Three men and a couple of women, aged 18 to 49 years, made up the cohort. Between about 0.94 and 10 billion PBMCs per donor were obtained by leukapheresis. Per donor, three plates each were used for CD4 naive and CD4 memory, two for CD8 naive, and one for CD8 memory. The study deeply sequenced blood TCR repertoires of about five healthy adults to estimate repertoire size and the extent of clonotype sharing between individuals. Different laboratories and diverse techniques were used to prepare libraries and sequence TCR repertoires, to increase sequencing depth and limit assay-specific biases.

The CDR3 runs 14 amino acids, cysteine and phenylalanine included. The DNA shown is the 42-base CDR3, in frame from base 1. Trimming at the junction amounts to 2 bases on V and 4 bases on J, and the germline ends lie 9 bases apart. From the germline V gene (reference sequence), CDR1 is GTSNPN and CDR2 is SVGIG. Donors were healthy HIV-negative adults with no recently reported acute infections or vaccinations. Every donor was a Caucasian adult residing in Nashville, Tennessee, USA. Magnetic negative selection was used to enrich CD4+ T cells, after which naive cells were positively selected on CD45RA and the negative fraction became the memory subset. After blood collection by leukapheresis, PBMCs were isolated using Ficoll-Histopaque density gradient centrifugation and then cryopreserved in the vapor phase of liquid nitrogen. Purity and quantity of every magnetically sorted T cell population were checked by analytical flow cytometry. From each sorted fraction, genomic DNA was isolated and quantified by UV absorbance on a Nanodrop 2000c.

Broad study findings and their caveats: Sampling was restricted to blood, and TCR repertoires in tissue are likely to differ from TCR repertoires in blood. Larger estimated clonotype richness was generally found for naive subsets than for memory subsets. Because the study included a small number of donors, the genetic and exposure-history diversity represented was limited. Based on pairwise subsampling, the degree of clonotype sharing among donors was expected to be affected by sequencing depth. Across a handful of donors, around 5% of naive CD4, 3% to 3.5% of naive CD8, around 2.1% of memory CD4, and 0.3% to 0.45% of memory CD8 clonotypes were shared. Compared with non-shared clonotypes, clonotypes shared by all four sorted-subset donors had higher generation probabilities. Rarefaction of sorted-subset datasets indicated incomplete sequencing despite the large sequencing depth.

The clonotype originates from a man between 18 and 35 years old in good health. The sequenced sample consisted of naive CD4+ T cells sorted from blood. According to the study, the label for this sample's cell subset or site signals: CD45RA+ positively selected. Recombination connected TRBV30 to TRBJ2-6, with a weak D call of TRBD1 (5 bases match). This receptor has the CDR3 CAWSRGSGANVLTF. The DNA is TGTGCCTGGAGTAGGGGTTCCGGGGCCAACGTCCTGACTTTC.